A single sample is the source of the 10 T cell receptor beta chains below, sequenced in a study of TIL therapy for anti-PD-1-resistant metastatic lung cancer. As to time point: pre-treatment sample, taken before nivolumab and TIL therapy. The immunoSEQ assay was v3. Assay: immunoSEQ multiplex PCR; the TCRdb copy retains only in-frame clones and omits some. The data contain about 50,000 clones, roughly 85% of them seen just once; the ten biggest clones take up 4.5% to 6%. The specimen comprised blood, sampled at baseline. The receptors come from a person aged 25-80 years with non-small cell lung cancer.

The chain has TRBV4-2 and TRBJ2-7; D might be TRBD2 (6 bases). Germline V gene lookup returns CDR1 LGHNA and CDR2 YNFKEQ. This CDR3 has 15 residues. Trimming cost V 1 base and J 4 bases, with 14 bases left between them. The CDR3: CASSQAYQAGYEQYF. As DNA, the CDR3 is TGTGCCAGCAGCCAAGCGTATCAGGCGGGGTACGAGCAGTACTTC.

As concerns this clone: At the DNA level, this CDR3 is encoded by other sequences in the same sample as well. The V gene is TRBV5-1, the J gene TRBJ2-3, with 7 bases aligning to TRBD1. CDR1 SGHRS and CDR2 YFSETQ come from the germline V gene. The CDR3 has 14 amino acids. V lost 0 bases to trimming and J lost 4 bases; unmatched junction nucleotides: 2. The CDR3 here is CASSLGQGADTQYF. The CDR3 region has the DNA TGCGCCAGCAGCTTGGGTCAGGGGGCAGATACGCAGTATTTT.

Here the CDR3 DNA reads TGCGCCAGCAGCCAAGATCCGGGACAGGGGGTCGAGCAGTACTTC. Its protein is CASSQDPGQGVEQYF. The chain employs TRBV4-3 and TRBJ2-7, with TRBD1 identical over 11 bases. Germline loops: CDR1 LGHNA, CDR2 YSLEER. This CDR3 region has 15 residues. V lost 0 bases, J lost 6 bases, and 4 bases stayed unmatched.

This rearrangement joins TRBV2 to TRBJ2-5; possibly TRBD1 for D (6 bases). V lost 4 bases, J lost 3 bases, and 18 bases lay in between. The CDR3 is made up of 16 amino acids. Germline lookup yields CDR1 SNHLY and CDR2 FYNNEI. The CDR3 region is CASSGPRPGHKETQYF. The CDR3, as DNA: TGTGCCAGCAGTGGCCCACGACCGGGACACAAAGAGACCCAGTACTTC.

The rearrangement links TRBV11-2 to TRBJ1-6; 8 bases are shared with TRBD1. After removal of 1 base from V and 11 bases from J, the junction contained 7 bases not matched to a gene. The germline V gene has CDR1 SGHAT and CDR2 FQNNGV. The length of the CDR3 is 15 residues. CDR3 amino acids: CASSLGGTGGPPLHF. CDR3 DNA: TGTGCCAGCAGCTTAGGAGGGACAGGAGGACCACCCCTCCACTTT.

This clone was counted only a few times. CDR3 in DNA: TGCGCCAGCAGCCAAGGCCAGAGAGCCGAGCAGTACTTC. The encoded protein is CASSQGQRAEQYF. V gene TRBV4-3 combines with J gene TRBJ2-7; D not resolved. CDR1 and CDR2 (germline): LGHNA, YSLEER. This CDR3 contains 13 residues. Trimming removed 1 base from V and 6 bases from J, with 10 bases in between.

The genes are TRBV2 and TRBJ2-4; 9 nucleotides align to TRBD1. The ends lost 5 bases at V and 12 bases at J; junction bases unmatched: 5. The CDR3 extends over 12 amino acids. Germline V gene lookup returns CDR1 SNHLY and CDR2 FYNNEI. The CDR3: CASSWDRVTQYF. CDR3 DNA sequence: TGTGCCAGCAGTTGGGACAGGGTTACTCAGTACTTC.

The chain has TRBV9 and TRBJ2-1; 8 bases fit TRBD2. The trim removed 4 bases at V and 0 bases at J, leaving 3 bases unmatched. Germline V gene lookup returns CDR1 SGDLS and CDR2 YYNGEE. The CDR3 is made up of 15 amino acids. CDR3 loop: CASSPSGSSYNEQFF. In DNA, the CDR3 is TGTGCCAGCAGCCCCAGCGGGAGCTCCTACAATGAGCAGTTCTTC.

The chain combines TRBV5-1 with TRBJ1-6; 9 bases align to TRBD1. CDR1 is SGHRS and CDR2 is YFSETQ in the germline V gene. Trimming removed 1 base from V and 9 bases from J; junction bases left unmatched: 5. The CDR3 runs 15 residues. CDR3: CASSLLGQGGSPLHF. CDR3 DNA sequence: TGCGCCAGCAGCTTGCTGGGACAGGGTGGTTCACCCCTCCACTTT.

The V call is TRBV18, the J call TRBJ1-5, with unresolved D. Trimming took off 3 bases at V and 7 bases at J, with 10 bases between the two ends. Germline loops: CDR1 KGHSH, CDR2 LQKENI. The CDR3 is 13 residues long. CDR3 amino acids: CASSPTLEQPQHF. In DNA form, the CDR3 reads TGTGCCAGCTCACCCACCCTTGAACAGCCCCAGCATTTT.